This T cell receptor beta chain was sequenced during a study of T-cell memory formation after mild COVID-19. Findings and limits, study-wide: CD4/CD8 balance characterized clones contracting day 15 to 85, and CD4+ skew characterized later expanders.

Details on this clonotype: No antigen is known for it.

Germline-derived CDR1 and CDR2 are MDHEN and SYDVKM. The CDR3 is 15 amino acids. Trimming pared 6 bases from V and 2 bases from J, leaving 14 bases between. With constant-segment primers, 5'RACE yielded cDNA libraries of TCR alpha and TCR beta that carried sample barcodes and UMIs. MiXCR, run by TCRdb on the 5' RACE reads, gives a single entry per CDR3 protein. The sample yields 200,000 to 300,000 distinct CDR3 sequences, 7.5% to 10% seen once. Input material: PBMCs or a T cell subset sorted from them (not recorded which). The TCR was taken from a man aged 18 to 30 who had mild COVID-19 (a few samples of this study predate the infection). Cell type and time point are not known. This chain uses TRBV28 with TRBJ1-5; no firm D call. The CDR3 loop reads CASRTMGSGNQPQHF. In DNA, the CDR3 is TGTGCCAGCAGGACGATGGGGTCGGGCAATCAGCCCCAGCATTTT.